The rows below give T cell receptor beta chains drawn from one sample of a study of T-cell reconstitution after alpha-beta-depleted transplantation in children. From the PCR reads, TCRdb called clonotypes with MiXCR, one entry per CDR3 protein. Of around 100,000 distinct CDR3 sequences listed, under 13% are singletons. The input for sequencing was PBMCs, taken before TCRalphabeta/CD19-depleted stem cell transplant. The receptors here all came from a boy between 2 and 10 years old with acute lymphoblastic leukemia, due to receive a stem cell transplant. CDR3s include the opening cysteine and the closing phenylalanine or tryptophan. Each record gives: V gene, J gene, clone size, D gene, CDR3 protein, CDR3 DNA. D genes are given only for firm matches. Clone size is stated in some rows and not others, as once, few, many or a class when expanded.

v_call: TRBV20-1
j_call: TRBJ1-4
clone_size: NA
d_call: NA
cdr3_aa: CSARIFRNEKLFF
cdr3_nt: TGCAGTGCTAGAATATTCAGGAATGAAAAACTGTTTTTT

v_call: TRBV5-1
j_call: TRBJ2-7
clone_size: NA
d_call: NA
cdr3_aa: CASSLHPDLVAYEQYF
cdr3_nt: TGCGCCAGCAGCCTCCACCCGGACCTCGTAGCCTACGAGCAGTACTTC

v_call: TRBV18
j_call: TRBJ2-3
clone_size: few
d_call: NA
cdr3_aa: CASSRSRDTQYF
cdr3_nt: TGTGCCAGCTCAAGGTCTCGGGATACGCAGTATTTT

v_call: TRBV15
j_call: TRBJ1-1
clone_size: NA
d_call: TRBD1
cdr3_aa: CATSRDFTGGNTEAFF
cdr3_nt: TGTGCCACCAGCAGAGATTTTACAGGGGGCAACACTGAAGCTTTCTTT

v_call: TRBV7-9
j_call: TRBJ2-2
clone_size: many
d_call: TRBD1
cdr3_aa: CASSSWRTGNTGELFF
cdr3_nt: TGTGCCAGCAGCTCATGGCGGACAGGGAACACCGGGGAGCTGTTTTTT

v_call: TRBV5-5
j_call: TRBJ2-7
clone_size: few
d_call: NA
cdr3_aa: CASSLWGPYEQYF
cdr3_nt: TGTGCCAGCAGCTTGTGGGGCCCCTACGAGCAGTACTTC

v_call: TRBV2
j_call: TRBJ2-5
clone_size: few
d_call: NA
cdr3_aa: CASSEQGVGQTQYF
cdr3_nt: TGTGCCAGCAGTGAACAGGGTGTGGGGCAGACCCAGTACTTC

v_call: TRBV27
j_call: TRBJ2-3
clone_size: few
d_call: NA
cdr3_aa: CASSLSGVLGTDTQYF
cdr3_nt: TGTGCCAGCAGTTTATCCGGGGTGTTGGGCACAGATACGCAGTATTTT

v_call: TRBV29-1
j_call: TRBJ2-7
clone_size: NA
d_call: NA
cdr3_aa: CSVEGLRAHEQYF
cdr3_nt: TGCAGCGTTGAAGGGTTACGAGCCCACGAGCAGTACTTC

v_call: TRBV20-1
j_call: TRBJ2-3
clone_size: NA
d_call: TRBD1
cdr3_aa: CSARGPDRGRPDTQYF
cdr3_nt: TGCAGTGCTAGGGGACCTGACAGGGGGCGCCCAGATACGCAGTATTTT

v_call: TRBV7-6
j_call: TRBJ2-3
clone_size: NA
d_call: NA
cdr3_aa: CASSLVPPSTDTQYF
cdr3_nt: TGTGCCAGCAGCTTAGTTCCGCCGAGCACAGATACGCAGTATTTT

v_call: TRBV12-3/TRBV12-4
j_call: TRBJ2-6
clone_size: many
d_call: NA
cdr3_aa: CASSLRPGSGANVLTF
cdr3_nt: TGTGCCAGCAGTTTACGCCCAGGTTCTGGGGCCAACGTCCTGACTTTC

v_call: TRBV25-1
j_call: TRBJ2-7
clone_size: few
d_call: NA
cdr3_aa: CASSESAGREQYF
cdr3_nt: TGTGCCAGCAGTGAATCGGCAGGACGCGAGCAGTACTTC

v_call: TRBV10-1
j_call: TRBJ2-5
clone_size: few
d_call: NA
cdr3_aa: CASSEGSPQETQYF
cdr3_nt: TGCGCCAGCAGTGAAGGCAGCCCTCAAGAGACCCAGTACTTC

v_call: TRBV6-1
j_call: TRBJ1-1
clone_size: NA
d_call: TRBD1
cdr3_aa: CASSENRGTEAFF
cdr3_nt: TGTGCCAGCAGTGAAAACAGGGGCACTGAAGCTTTCTTT

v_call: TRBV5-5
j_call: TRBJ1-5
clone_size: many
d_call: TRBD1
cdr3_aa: CASSLEQGGVGNNQPQHF
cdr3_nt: TGTGCCAGCAGCTTGGAACAGGGGGGAGTCGGCAACAATCAGCCCCAGCATTTT

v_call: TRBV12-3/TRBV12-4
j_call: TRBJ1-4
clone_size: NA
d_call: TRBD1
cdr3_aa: CASSPPGTGREKLFF
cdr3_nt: TGTGCCAGCAGTCCCCCCGGGACAGGCCGTGAAAAACTGTTTTTT